The rows below give T cell receptor beta chains drawn from one sample of a study of T cell responses to AZD1222 COVID-19 vaccine. TCRdb's copy holds only in-frame clones and misses some; the assay was immunoSEQ multiplex PCR. The table includes some 170,000 clones, around 93% detected once. The sequences come from peripheral blood, collected 28 days after the second dose of the MenACWY control vaccine. Every receptor here comes from an adult who received the MenACWY meningococcal vaccine as a control. CDR3s include the opening cysteine and the closing phenylalanine or tryptophan. Fields, in order: V gene, clone size, J gene, CDR3 protein. The size field is filled for only some rows; it gives once, few, many or a size class.

V gene: TRBV15; clone size: .; J gene: TRBJ2-3; CDR3 protein: CATSRDSLRDTQYF
V gene: TRBV20-1; clone size: .; J gene: TRBJ1-2; CDR3 protein: CSARGGSRYTF
V gene: TRBV6-5; clone size: .; J gene: TRBJ1-4; CDR3 protein: CASRGTGGREKLFF
V gene: TRBV30; clone size: .; J gene: TRBJ2-3; CDR3 protein: CAWRISSVGTQYF
V gene: TRBV5-4; clone size: .; J gene: TRBJ1-1; CDR3 protein: CASSPDRYVYGAFF
V gene: TRBV11-1; clone size: .; J gene: TRBJ2-7; CDR3 protein: CASSRGTGVLYEQYF
V gene: TRBV6-5; clone size: .; J gene: TRBJ2-5; CDR3 protein: CASSYQGARETQYF
V gene: TRBV7-2; clone size: .; J gene: TRBJ1-1; CDR3 protein: CASSPRQGIPEAFF
V gene: TRBV12-3/TRBV12-4; clone size: .; J gene: TRBJ2-5; CDR3 protein: CASLGLETQYF
V gene: TRBV9; clone size: .; J gene: TRBJ2-5; CDR3 protein: CASSASSGPQETQYF
V gene: TRBV7-2; clone size: .; J gene: TRBJ2-3; CDR3 protein: CASSLRGTGFTDTQYF
V gene: TRBV19; clone size: once; J gene: TRBJ2-3; CDR3 protein: CASSIALGLAGGRFSTDTQYF
V gene: TRBV18; clone size: .; J gene: TRBJ2-3; CDR3 protein: CASSPQRGADTQYF
V gene: TRBV19; clone size: .; J gene: TRBJ2-7; CDR3 protein: CASSASGTEPYEQYF
V gene: TRBV3-1/TRBV3-2; clone size: .; J gene: TRBJ2-7; CDR3 protein: CASSQGGAYEQYF
V gene: TRBV19; clone size: .; J gene: TRBJ1-5; CDR3 protein: CASSMGGGLISNQPQHF
V gene: TRBV19; clone size: once; J gene: TRBJ2-7; CDR3 protein: CASSMASGGYEQYF
V gene: TRBV13; clone size: .; J gene: TRBJ1-4; CDR3 protein: CASSEQGKEEELFF
V gene: TRBV12-3/TRBV12-4; clone size: .; J gene: TRBJ2-7; CDR3 protein: CASSAGALTRQYF
V gene: TRBV5-1; clone size: .; J gene: TRBJ1-3; CDR3 protein: CASSVQGTSGNTIYF
V gene: TRBV28; clone size: .; J gene: TRBJ1-5; CDR3 protein: CASRTGFWNSNQPQHF
V gene: TRBV12-5; clone size: .; J gene: TRBJ1-1; CDR3 protein: CASASGQGNTEAFF
V gene: TRBV7-8; clone size: .; J gene: TRBJ1-1; CDR3 protein: CASSLRDSLNTEAFF
V gene: TRBV4-1; clone size: .; J gene: TRBJ1-4; CDR3 protein: CASSRGSTTNEKLFF
V gene: TRBV7-6; clone size: .; J gene: TRBJ2-3; CDR3 protein: CASSLDSGGTSTDTQYF
V gene: TRBV11-3; clone size: .; J gene: TRBJ2-3; CDR3 protein: CASSLGAGGPQDTQYF
V gene: TRBV6-5; clone size: once; J gene: TRBJ1-2; CDR3 protein: CASRMTGGRGDGYTF
V gene: TRBV9; clone size: .; J gene: TRBJ1-1; CDR3 protein: CASSPGVAGGRNTEAFF
V gene: TRBV5-1; clone size: .; J gene: TRBJ2-5; CDR3 protein: CASSLVPSGGKETQYF
V gene: TRBV7-2; clone size: .; J gene: TRBJ1-2; CDR3 protein: CASNTPNNYGYTF
V gene: TRBV12-3/TRBV12-4; clone size: .; J gene: TRBJ2-7; CDR3 protein: CASNIQGSYEQYF
V gene: TRBV7-9; clone size: .; J gene: TRBJ1-4; CDR3 protein: CASIPGVGNEKLFF
V gene: TRBV29-1; clone size: .; J gene: TRBJ1-1; CDR3 protein: CSALKGLNTEAFF
V gene: TRBV28; clone size: once; J gene: TRBJ1-3; CDR3 protein: CASSLSGLGPGNTIYF
V gene: TRBV5-5; clone size: .; J gene: TRBJ2-1; CDR3 protein: CASSLGINNEQFF
V gene: TRBV5-1; clone size: .; J gene: TRBJ2-2; CDR3 protein: CASSLQANTGELFF
V gene: TRBV3-1/TRBV3-2; clone size: few; J gene: TRBJ1-1; CDR3 protein: CASSRVDTEAFF
V gene: TRBV18; clone size: .; J gene: TRBJ1-4; CDR3 protein: CASSLQGATNEKLFF
V gene: TRBV2; clone size: .; J gene: TRBJ2-5; CDR3 protein: CASSEWGQGLETQYF
V gene: TRBV11-3; clone size: .; J gene: TRBJ2-1; CDR3 protein: CASILYGYNEQFF
V gene: TRBV9; clone size: .; J gene: TRBJ1-1; CDR3 protein: CASSVGSGTEAFF
V gene: TRBV21-1; clone size: .; J gene: TRBJ1-5; CDR3 protein: CASSWKEPQHF
V gene: TRBV28; clone size: .; J gene: TRBJ1-5; CDR3 protein: CASSLYPGYQPQHF
V gene: TRBV19; clone size: .; J gene: TRBJ2-7; CDR3 protein: CASSVYPGQLPYEQYF
V gene: TRBV25-1; clone size: .; J gene: TRBJ1-3; CDR3 protein: CASSAGGDYTIYF